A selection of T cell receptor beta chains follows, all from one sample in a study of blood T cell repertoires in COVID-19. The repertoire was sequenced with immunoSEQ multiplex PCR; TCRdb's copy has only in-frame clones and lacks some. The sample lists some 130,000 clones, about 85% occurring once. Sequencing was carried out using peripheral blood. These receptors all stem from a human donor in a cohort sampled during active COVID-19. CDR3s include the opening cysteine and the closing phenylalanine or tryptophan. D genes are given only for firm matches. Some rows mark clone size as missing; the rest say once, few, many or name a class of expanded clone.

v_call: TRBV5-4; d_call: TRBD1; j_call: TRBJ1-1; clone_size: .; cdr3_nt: TGTGCCAGCAGCTCTCAGGGGGACACTGAAGCTTTCTTT; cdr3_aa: CASSSQGDTEAFF
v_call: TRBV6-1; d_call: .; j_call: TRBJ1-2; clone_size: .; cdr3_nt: TGTGCCAGCAGTGAAGGACGGAGCTATGGCTACACCTTC; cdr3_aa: CASSEGRSYGYTF
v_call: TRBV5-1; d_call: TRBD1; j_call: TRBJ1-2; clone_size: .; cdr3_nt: TGCGCCAGCAGCTCCGACGCGACAGGGGTTGGCTACACCTTC; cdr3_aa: CASSSDATGVGYTF
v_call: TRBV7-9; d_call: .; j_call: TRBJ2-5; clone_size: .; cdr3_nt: TGTGCCAGCAGCCGTGGACAGAGTTGGGAGACCCAGTACTTC; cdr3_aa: CASSRGQSWETQYF
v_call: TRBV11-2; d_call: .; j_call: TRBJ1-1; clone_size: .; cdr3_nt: TGTGCCAGCAGTTCACAGGGTGGAGGCACTGAAGCTTTCTTT; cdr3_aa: CASSSQGGGTEAFF
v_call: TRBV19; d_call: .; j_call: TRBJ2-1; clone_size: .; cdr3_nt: TGTGCCAGTAGTATCGACGCCGCAGAGGGGGGGAGGAAGTTCTTC; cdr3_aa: CASSIDAAEGGRKFF
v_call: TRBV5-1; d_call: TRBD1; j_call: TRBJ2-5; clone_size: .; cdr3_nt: TGCGCCAGCAGCTTTACAGGGGTGTTCGGGCCAGAGACCCAGTACTTC; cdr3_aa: CASSFTGVFGPETQYF
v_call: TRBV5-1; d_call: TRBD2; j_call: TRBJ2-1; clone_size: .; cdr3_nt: TGCGCCAGCAGCCTCACTAGCGGGAGTAACGTTGAGCAGTTCTTC; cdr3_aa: CASSLTSGSNVEQFF
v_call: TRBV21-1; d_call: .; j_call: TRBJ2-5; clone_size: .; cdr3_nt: TGTGCCAGTCTGGGACTACACAAAGAGACCCAGTACTTC; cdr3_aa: CASLGLHKETQYF
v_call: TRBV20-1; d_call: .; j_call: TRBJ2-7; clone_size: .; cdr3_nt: TGCAGTGCTAGTATCGGGACAAGCTCCTACGAGCAGTACTTC; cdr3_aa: CSASIGTSSYEQYF
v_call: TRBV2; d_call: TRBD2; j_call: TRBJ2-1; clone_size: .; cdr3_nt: TGTGCCAGCAGTGGCGGGACTAGCGGGATCAGCGAGCAGTTCTTC; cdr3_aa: CASSGGTSGISEQFF
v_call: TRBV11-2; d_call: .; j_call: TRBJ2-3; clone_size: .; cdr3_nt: TGTGCCAGCAGCTTAGATTTCCGGTCGCGAGATACGCAGTATTTT; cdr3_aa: CASSLDFRSRDTQYF
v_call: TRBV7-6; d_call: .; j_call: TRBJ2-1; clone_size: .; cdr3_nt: TGTGCCAGCAGCTTAATCAGAAACAATGAGCAGTTCTTC; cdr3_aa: CASSLIRNNEQFF
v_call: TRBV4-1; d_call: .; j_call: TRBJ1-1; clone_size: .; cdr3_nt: TGCGCCAGCAGCCAAGCCACAGGGCTGAACACTGAAGCTTTCTTT; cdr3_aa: CASSQATGLNTEAFF
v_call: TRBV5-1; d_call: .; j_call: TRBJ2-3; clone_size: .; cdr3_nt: TGCGCCAGCAGCAAGGGGCTGGGCACAGATACGCAGTATTTT; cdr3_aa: CASSKGLGTDTQYF
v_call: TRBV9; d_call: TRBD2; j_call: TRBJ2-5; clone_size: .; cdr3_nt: TGTGCCAGCAGCGTAGGGACTAGCGGGGTTCAAGAGACCCAGTACTTC; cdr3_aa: CASSVGTSGVQETQYF
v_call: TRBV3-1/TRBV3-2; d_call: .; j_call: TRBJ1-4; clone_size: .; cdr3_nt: TGTGCCAGCAGCCAGAGACTTATTAATGAAAAACTGTTTTTT; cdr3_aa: CASSQRLINEKLFF
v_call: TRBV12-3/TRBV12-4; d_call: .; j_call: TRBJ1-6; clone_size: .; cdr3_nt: TGTGCCAGCAGGGAGGGGAATTCACCCCTCCACTTT; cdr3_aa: CASREGNSPLHF
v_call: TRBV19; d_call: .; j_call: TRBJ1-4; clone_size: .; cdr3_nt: TGTGCCAGTAGTACCGGACAGACTACTAATGAAAAACTGTTTTTT; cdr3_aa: CASSTGQTTNEKLFF
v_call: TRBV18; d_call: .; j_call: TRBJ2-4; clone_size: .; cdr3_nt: TGTGCCAGCTCACCGGAGAGGATTCAGTACTTC; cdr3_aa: CASSPERIQYF
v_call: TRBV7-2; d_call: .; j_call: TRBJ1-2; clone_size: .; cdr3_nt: TGTGCCAGCAGCTTAGATCGGGACTACACCTTC; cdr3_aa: CASSLDRDYTF
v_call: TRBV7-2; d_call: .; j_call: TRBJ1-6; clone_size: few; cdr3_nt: TGTGCCAGCAGCTCGTTGTGGGGGGAATCACCCCTCCACTTT; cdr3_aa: CASSSLWGESPLHF
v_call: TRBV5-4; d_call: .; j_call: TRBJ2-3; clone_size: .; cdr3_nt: TGTGCCAGCAGCTTGGCCCTAGGAGGGGGGGGAACAAATACGCAGTATTTT; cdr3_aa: CASSLALGGGGTNTQYF
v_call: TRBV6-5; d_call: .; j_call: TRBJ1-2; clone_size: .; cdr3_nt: TGTGCCAGCAGGAACTCACAGGCTTACTATGGCTACACCTTC; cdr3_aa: CASRNSQAYYGYTF
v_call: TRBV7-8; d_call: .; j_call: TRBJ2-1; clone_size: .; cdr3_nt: TGTGCCAGCAGCTTCCGTAGCGGCAATGAGCAGTTCTTC; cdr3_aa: CASSFRSGNEQFF
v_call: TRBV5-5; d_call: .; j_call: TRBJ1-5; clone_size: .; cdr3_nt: TGTGCCAGCAGCTTTCTTCCTACGGGCAATCAGCCCCAGCATTTT; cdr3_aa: CASSFLPTGNQPQHF
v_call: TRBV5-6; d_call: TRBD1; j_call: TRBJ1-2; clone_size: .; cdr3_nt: TGTGCCAGCAGCTTGCAGGGGGCCGGTGGCTACACCTTC; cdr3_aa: CASSLQGAGGYTF
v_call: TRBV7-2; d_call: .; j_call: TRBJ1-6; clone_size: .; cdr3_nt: TGTGCCAGTAAACCCCAAGGAGGGCCAAGTAATTCACCCCTCCACTTT; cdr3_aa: CASKPQGGPSNSPLHF
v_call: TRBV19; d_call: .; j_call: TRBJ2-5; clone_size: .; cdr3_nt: TGTGCCAGTAGCCTAGCGAACCAAGAGACCCAGTACTTC; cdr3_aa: CASSLANQETQYF
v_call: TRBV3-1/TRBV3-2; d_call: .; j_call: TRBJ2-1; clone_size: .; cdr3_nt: TGTGCCAGCAGCCAAGCCGGGACTCACTCCTACAATGAGCAGTTCTTC; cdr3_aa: CASSQAGTHSYNEQFF
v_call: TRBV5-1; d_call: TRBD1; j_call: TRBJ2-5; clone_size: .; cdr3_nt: TGCGCCAGCAGCCGAGGGGGACAGGGGATCCCAGAGACCCAGTACTTC; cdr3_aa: CASSRGGQGIPETQYF
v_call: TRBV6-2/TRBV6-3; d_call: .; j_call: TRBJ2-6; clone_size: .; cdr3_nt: TGTGCCAGCAGTTACTACGGGACTGGGGCCAACGTCCTGACTTTC; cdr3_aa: CASSYYGTGANVLTF
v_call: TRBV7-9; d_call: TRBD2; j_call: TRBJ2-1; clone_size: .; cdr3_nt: TGTGCCAGCAGCCCCAGCCGGACGGCGGGAGTCTGGAGCAATGAGCAGTTCTTC; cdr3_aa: CASSPSRTAGVWSNEQFF
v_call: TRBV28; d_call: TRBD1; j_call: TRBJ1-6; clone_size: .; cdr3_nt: TGTGCCAGCAGTTTCCCAAGGACAGGGAATAATTCACCCCTCCACTTT; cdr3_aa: CASSFPRTGNNSPLHF
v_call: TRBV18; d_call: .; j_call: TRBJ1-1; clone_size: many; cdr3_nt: TGTGCCAGCTCACCACGCATCTCGGGGGGTGAAGCTTTCTTT; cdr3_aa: CASSPRISGGEAFF
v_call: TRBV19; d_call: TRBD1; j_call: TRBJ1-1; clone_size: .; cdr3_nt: TGTGCCAGTAGTATCCGGGGACAGGGGAACACTGAAGCTTTCTTT; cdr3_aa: CASSIRGQGNTEAFF
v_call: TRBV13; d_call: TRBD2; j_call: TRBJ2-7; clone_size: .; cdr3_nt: TGTGCCAGCAGCCCTCTTCGGACTAGTTGGGAGCAGTACTTC; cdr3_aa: CASSPLRTSWEQYF
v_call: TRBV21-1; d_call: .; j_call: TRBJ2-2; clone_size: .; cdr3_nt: TGTGCCAGCAGCAAGCGCAACAGGGCCACCGGGGAGCTGTTTTTT; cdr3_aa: CASSKRNRATGELFF